This entry features one TCR beta chain sequence. The data derive from a study of control samples from healthy donors and cancer patients. Here immunoSEQ multiplex PCR was the method, and the copy in TCRdb shows in-frame clones only, minus some. The sample lists fewer than 200,000 clones, 70% to 90% occurring once. The CDR3 spans 17 residues. The ends were cut back, 1 base at V and 2 bases at J, with 18 bases in the middle. The germline CDR1 and CDR2 sequences are SGHTA and FQGNSA. The chain carries TRBV7-2 and TRBJ2-7; unclear D gene. Specimen: blood. The sequence was obtained from a woman between 25 and 40 years old in good health. The CDR3 DNA is TGTGCCAGCAGCTTAGTCTCTAAGGGATCCTCTGCCTACGAGCAGTACTTC. Its protein product is CASSLVSKGSSAYEQYF.